This entry features one TCR beta chain sequence. Its antigen target is currently unknown. Base quality data are lacking; no much larger clone is found one base away. These data originate in a study of PD-L1 blockade in urothelial cancer (TCRdb year 2017). At the level of the whole study: Therapy was started at some point between 2013 and 2015 for all patients, and atezolizumab 1,200 mg was administered intravenously every 3 weeks. About 85% of the 29 patients were males with bladder-origin urothelial cancer, and about 65% of the roughly 30 reported a prior smoking history. Patients had an ECOG performance status of 0 or 1 and had received between 0 and 3 prior chemotherapy regimens. Blood samples were analyzed at 3 weeks after treatment start (second dose) and at 6 weeks after treatment start. Blood samples gave median yields of roughly 150,000 T cells and 65,000 to 85,000 unique TCRs, along with a median clonality of 0.080. An exploratory multi-omic analysis was conducted of the somatic, immune and clinical correlates of response to PD-L1 blockade with atezolizumab in urothelial cancer. TCR sequencing covered pretreatment tumor samples and matched, serially collected peripheral blood taken before and after atezolizumab treatment. Durable clinical benefit was defined as a progression-free survival longer than 6 months, and TCR features were additionally tested against progression-free survival and overall survival. In the same patients, pretreatment tumors underwent whole exome sequencing and RNA sequencing in addition to TCR sequencing. Durable clinical benefit was achieved by nine patients and was not achieved by 20 patients. Approximately 30 patients had pretreatment blood TCR-seq, some 24 had at least one posttreatment blood collection, and some 24 had tumor TCR-seq.

Each PCR received spiked-in synthetic TCR analog templates so that absolute template abundance could be estimated from read counts. The immunoSEQ assay used bias-controlled V and J gene primers to amplify TCRbeta CDR3 regions from genomic DNA. Sequencing of rearranged TCRbeta segments was done at approximately 20X coverage. The paper's processing steps were these. Sequencing errors were corrected by clustering and CDR3s were annotated against IMGT to assign V, D and J genes. Only productive TCRbeta rearrangements were used in downstream analyses, excluding out-of-frame or stop-codon sequences. Clonality was calculated as one minus the Shannon entropy normalized by the log of the number of unique productive sequences. Clones differing between time points or between blood and tumor were identified by Fisher's exact test with Benjamini-Hochberg correction at adjusted p below 0.01. The table comes from immuneACCESS by way of TCRdb, which keeps in-frame sequences with V and J called. Part of the clones is missing from these tables; in studies checked, under half for an unresolved V gene and the rest for unknown reasons. V and J calls and clone size are copied from that table; D and trimming were computed from the DNA. The sample records roughly 90,000 clones, 80% to 90% of which are singletons. Around 1% of the sample is in the top ten clones.

Taken with the paper, the label for time point translates to: pretreatment peripheral blood. A total of some 30 patients with locally advanced or metastatic urothelial carcinoma, treated at Memorial Sloan Kettering on a trial protocol, made up the cohort. Peripheral blood mononuclear cells were collected pretreatment and during treatment, with between 1 and 8 total time points per patient. The Qiagen DNeasy Blood extraction kit was used to purify genomic DNA from total PBMCs and tumor samples. PBMCs were collected pretreatment and during treatment, and were isolated and stored as previously described. Results and caveats for the whole study, not just this receptor: Because the sample size was small (n ≈ 28) and many of the analyses were exploratory, the results are meant to be hypothesis-generating. At 3 weeks after the start of treatment, tumor-associated TCR clones in peripheral blood had expanded more in patients with durable benefit (n ≈ 20, p = 0.022). A pretreatment peripheral blood TCR clonality below the median was linked to improved progression-free and overall survival.

According to the germline V gene, CDR1 reads SGDLS and CDR2 reads YYNGEE. The CDR3 goes from the cysteine to the phenylalanine over 15 residues. The kept DNA is CDR3 alone, 45 bases in frame from the first base. The V end gives up 3 bases and the J end 4 bases, leaving 5 bases in the junction not matched to a gene. The clonotype comes from a woman of 80 years or more with urothelial cancer. The V and J segments used are TRBV9 and TRBJ2-1; 9 nucleotides in the junction match TRBD1. Source: PBMCs, taken around atezolizumab (anti-PD-L1) treatment. In nucleotide form, the sequence is TGTGCCAGCAGCGATGGGGACAGGGATTACAATGAGCAGTTCTTC. Protein translation: CASSDGDRDYNEQFF.